The 24 T cell receptor beta chains given below trace back to one sample, sequenced in a study of immune cell composition in non-small cell lung cancer (dated by TCRdb to about 2017). Normal lung samples came from the same patient and were non-adjacent lung tissue collected as far from the tumour as possible, with a minimum distance of 3 cm. Libraries were constructed by the immunoSEQ multiplex PCR assay. This is the immuneACCESS table as TCRdb keeps it, with only in-frame sequences that have V and J called. A part of the clones is gone; compared with another copy, unresolved V genes explain less than half, and the rest is unexplained. This sample holds about 4,800 clones; over 75% were observed only once. About 5.3% of the sample is held by the ten biggest clonotypes. The sequencing sample was made of non-adjacent lung tissue. The source of these receptors is a human donor with non-small cell lung cancer. Some clones in this sample may be carry-over from other donors' samples.

CDR3 DNA sequence: TGTGCCAGCAGTTACGCGGACTATAATACCTACGAGCAGTACTTC. This sequence encodes CASSYADYNTYEQYF. The chain couples TRBV6-6 to TRBJ2-7, with D tentatively TRBD2 (6 bases). This CDR3 comprises 15 residues. CDR1 is MNHNY, CDR2 SVGAGI, per germline (reference sequence). The V end lost 2 bases, the J end lost 2 bases, and 13 bases lay between the germline ends.

The rearrangement joins TRBV2 to TRBJ1-5, with 8 positions matching TRBD1. Germline loops: CDR1 SNHLY, CDR2 FYNNEI. The V segment lost 2 bases and the J segment 6 bases; nucleotides outside the gene matches: 6. The CDR3 consists of 15 residues. The CDR3, as DNA: TGTGCCAGCAGTGAACAGGGGGCGGAAAGTCAGCCCCAGCATTTT. Protein: CASSEQGAESQPQHF.

The chain employs TRBV5-1 and TRBJ2-3, with D tentatively TRBD2 (6 bases). Trimming cost V 3 bases and J 0 bases, with 20 bases left between them. CDR1 is SGHRS, CDR2 YFSETQ, per germline. The CDR3 has 18 amino acids. CDR3 nucleotides: TGCGCCAGCAGCTCACCCTACCAAGCGGGCTCGAGCACAGATACGCAGTATTTT. Translating gives CASSSPYQAGSSTDTQYF. Drawing the rest from reference TRBV5-1 and TRBJ2-3, the complete variable domain is KAGVTQTPRYLIKTRGQQVTLSCSPISGHRSVSWYQQTPGQGLQFLFEYFSETQRNKGNFPGRFSGRQFSNSRSEMNVSTLELGDSALYLCASSSPYQAGSSTDTQYFGPGTRLTVL.

The genes are TRBV7-8 and TRBJ1-2, with D possibly matching TRBD1 (5 bases). The ends were cut back, 5 bases at V and 8 bases at J, with 21 bases in the middle. Germline V lookup: CDR1 SGHVS, CDR2 FQNEAQ. The CDR3 totals 15 residues. The chain's CDR3 is CASSRLEAGYKGYTF. CDR3 nucleotides: TGTGCCAGCAGCCGTCTCGAGGCAGGGTATAAGGGCTACACCTTC.

The gene calls are TRBV6-6 and TRBJ1-2; tentative D call: TRBD1 (5 bases). The CDR3 sequence is 15 residues long. The germline V gene encodes CDR1 MNHNY and CDR2 SVGAGI (reference sequence). Trimming left V 2 bases short and J 3 bases short, with 13 bases between. The CDR3 protein is CASSYGGGLDYGYTF. The CDR3 DNA reads TGTGCCAGCAGTTACGGGGGGGGGTTGGACTATGGCTACACCTTC.

The chain combines TRBV7-9 with TRBJ2-2; D not resolved. Germline loops: CDR1 SEHNR, CDR2 FQNEAQ (reference sequence). The CDR3 extends over 13 amino acids. Trimming removed 6 bases from V and 3 bases from J, with 8 bases in between. In nucleotides, the CDR3 is TGTGCCAGCAGTCCTCTACACACCGGGGAGCTGTTTTTT. Amino acids: CASSPLHTGELFF. The whole variable domain, filled in from reference TRBV7-9 and TRBJ2-2, reads DTGVSQNPRHKITKRGQNVTFRCDPISEHNRLYWYRQTLGQGPEFLTYFQNEAQLEKSRLLSDRFSAERPKGSFSTLEIQRTEQGDSAMYLCASSPLHTGELFFGEGSRLTVL.

The chain couples TRBV5-6 to TRBJ2-7, with 7 bases that match TRBD2. The CDR3 spans 16 residues. The V gene's germline CDR1 is SGHDT and CDR2 YYEEEE. V was pared by 0 bases and J by 2 bases, with 8 bases of the junction left unmatched. CDR3 nucleotide sequence: TGTGCCAGCAGCTTGGGTCGAGCTAGCGGAGCCTACGAGCAGTACTTC. Its protein is CASSLGRASGAYEQYF.

The V gene is TRBV4-1, the J gene TRBJ1-2; weak D call: TRBD1 (5 bases). V was pared by 5 bases and J by 4 bases, with 17 bases between. From germline, CDR1 is MGHRA and CDR2 YSYEKL. The CDR3 extends over 15 amino acids. CDR3 protein: CASSADPQGTYGYTF. The CDR3 DNA is TGCGCCAGCAGCGCCGACCCCCAGGGTACCTATGGCTACACCTTC.

In nucleotides, the CDR3 is TGCGCCAGCAGCCAAGGTTACGGGGGCGGGAGCGCAGATACGCAGTATTTT. It is translated as CASSQGYGGGSADTQYF. This sequence joins TRBV4-3 and TRBJ2-3; tentative D call: TRBD2 (7 bases). V was shortened by 1 base and J by 4 bases, with 18 bases between the two germline ends. The germline V gene has CDR1 LGHNA and CDR2 YSLEER. The CDR3 spans 17 residues.

The chain combines TRBV5-5 with TRBJ1-2; no firm D call. V shed 0 bases and J shed 1 base, with 4 bases lying between them. This CDR3 has 13 amino acids. In germline, CDR1 is SGHKS, CDR2 YYEKEE (reference sequence). The CDR3 DNA reads as TGTGCCAGCAGCTTGGACAGTAACTATGGCTACACCTTC. This sequence encodes CASSLDSNYGYTF.

The genes are TRBV11-2 and TRBJ1-1, with a possible D match to TRBD1 (6 bases). CDR3 length equals 14 residues. Looked up from germline, CDR1 is SGHAT and CDR2 is FQNNGV. V was cut by 6 bases and J by 5 bases, with 16 bases left in between. The CDR3 spells CASSSQGGGTEAFF. The DNA of the CDR3 is TGTGCCAGCAGTTCACAGGGCGGGGGGACTGAAGCTTTCTTT.

This rearrangement joins TRBV5-6 to TRBJ2-3; TRBD1 aligns across 7 bases. The CDR3 is 16 residues long. The junction had 13 bases not matched to a gene; V was cut back by 7 bases and J by 2 bases. Germline CDR1 is SGHDT and CDR2 is YYEEEE. CDR3 DNA sequence: TGTGCCAGCTTCCTCAGACAGGGTATTTTCACAGATACGCAGTATTTT. It yields the protein CASFLRQGIFTDTQYF.

This chain uses TRBV7-2 with TRBJ2-1; D gene uncertain. Germline V gene sequence: CDR1 SGHTA, CDR2 FQGNSA. The CDR3 contains 12 residues. The V gene lost 1 base and the J gene lost 6 bases, with 4 bases spanning the gap. The CDR3 loop is CASSLDTNEQFF. CDR3 DNA: TGTGCCAGCAGCTTAGACACCAATGAGCAGTTCTTC.

This chain joins TRBV7-9 and TRBJ2-1, with 10 bases identical to TRBD1. Trimming took 5 bases from V and 5 from J; bases not matched to a gene: 15. This CDR3 is 18 amino acids long. Germline-derived CDR1 and CDR2 are SEHNR and FQNEAQ (reference sequence). CDR3 nucleotide sequence: TGTGCCAGCAGCCCCAAGGGGGGCGGGACAGGGGCCCACAATGAGCAGTTCTTC. As protein: CASSPKGGGTGAHNEQFF.

The chain has TRBV18 and TRBJ1-1, with 9 bases fitting TRBD1. There are 14 residues in the CDR3. Germline-derived CDR1 and CDR2 are KGHSH and LQKENI. The ends lost 5 bases at V and 1 base at J; junction bases unmatched: 2. For the CDR3, the DNA is TGTGCCAGCTCAGAGACAGGGGGGAACACTGAAGCTTTCTTT. Its protein product is CASSETGGNTEAFF. The full variable domain, rest sourced from reference TRBV18 and TRBJ1-1, is NAGVMQNPRHLVRRRGQEARLRCSPMKGHSHVYWYRQLPEEGLKFMVYLQKENIIDESGMPKERFSAEFPKEGPSILRIQQVVRGDSAAYFCASSETGGNTEAFFGQGTRLTVV.

The rearrangement joins TRBV5-4 to TRBJ2-5; no firm D call. The CDR3 covers 16 residues. Germline assignment: CDR1 SGHNT and CDR2 YYREEE (reference sequence). Trimming removed 0 bases at V and 1 base at J, with 13 bases between. CDR3 nucleotides: TGTGCCAGCAGCTTGGGCCCCACTACGGGCCAAGAGACCCAGTACTTC. Protein product: CASSLGPTTGQETQYF.

In this sample, this clone turned up once. The chain joins TRBV7-2 to TRBJ2-3; D possibly corresponds to TRBD2 (6 bases). The length of the CDR3 is 13 residues. V lost 5 bases to trimming and J lost 7 bases, with 13 bases between them. CDR1 is SGHTA and CDR2 is FQGNSA in the germline V gene. The CDR3 DNA sequence: TGTGCCAGCAGCGCGGGACCTTCGAATACGCAGTATTTT. Protein product: CASSAGPSNTQYF.

CDR3 protein: CASSIGQNIAYEQYF. The CDR3 coding sequence is TGTGCCAGCAGCATAGGACAAAATATAGCCTACGAGCAGTACTTC. The chain has TRBV7-2 and TRBJ2-7; a possible D gene is TRBD1 (5 bases). This CDR3 is 15 amino acids long. Trimming took 5 bases from V and 2 from J, leaving 16 bases between them. The germline V gene encodes CDR1 SGHTA and CDR2 FQGNSA.

The rearrangement joins TRBV4-2 to TRBJ2-7, with TRBD1 as a possible D gene (6 bases). The CDR3 extends over 14 amino acids. The germline CDR1 and CDR2 sequences are LGHNA and YNFKEQ. The V and J ends lost 3 bases and 3 bases respectively, with 12 bases between them. The CDR3 region is CASSQSGQLYEQYF. The CDR3 DNA sequence: TGTGCCAGCAGCCAGTCGGGACAACTCTACGAGCAGTACTTC.

The chain joins TRBV7-6 to TRBJ1-1, with D maybe TRBD1 (5 bases). Germline loops: CDR1 SGHVS, CDR2 FNYEAQ. Trimming took 5 bases from V and 10 from J, leaving 20 bases between them. The length of the CDR3 is 14 residues. CDR3 region: CASSPALAGERAFF. The CDR3 DNA sequence: TGTGCCAGCAGCCCGGCCTTAGCGGGGGAGAGAGCTTTCTTT.

This clone appeared a single time. The chain employs TRBV5-4 and TRBJ2-1, with TRBD2 matching over 9 bases. Germline V lookup: CDR1 SGHNT, CDR2 YYREEE (reference sequence). V lost 4 bases and J lost 7; bases outside the gene matches: 6. CDR3 length equals 14 residues. The CDR3 DNA is TGTGCCAGCAGCCTGGCGACTAGCGGAAATGAGCAGTTCTTC. Translation: CASSLATSGNEQFF.

V usage is TRBV11-3 and J usage is TRBJ2-3, with D maybe TRBD2 (5 bases). The CDR3 contains 15 residues. CDR1 and CDR2 (germline): SGHNT, YENEEA. V dropped 0 bases and J dropped 5 bases, with 12 bases sitting between them. CDR3 sequence: CASSLDFGVGDTQYF. The CDR3 bases are TGTGCCAGCAGCTTAGATTTCGGGGTAGGAGATACGCAGTATTTT.

This clone has just one count. This chain links TRBV7-2 with TRBJ2-1; 12 bases fit TRBD2. V was clipped by 3 bases and J by 7 bases; unmatched bases: 4. Germline V gene data show CDR1 as SGHTA and CDR2 as FQGNSA. The length of the CDR3 is 15 residues. This chain's CDR3 is CASSLTSGRMNEQFF. CDR3 nucleotide sequence: TGTGCCAGCAGCTTGACTAGCGGGAGAATGAATGAGCAGTTCTTC.

The chain is built from TRBV21-1 and TRBJ1-5; TRBD1 reflects the table's D call only, with no check against the DNA. TRBV21-1 is recorded as a pseudogene. CDR3 size: 13 residues. The CDR3 DNA sequence: TGTGCCAGCAGACTCCAGGGAAATCAGCCCCAGCATTTT. Its protein product is CASRLQGNQPQHF.